This TCR beta chain was profiled in a study of shared clonotypes between healthy human individuals. Naive-designated CD8 cells lacked CD45RO, were positively enriched for CCR7, and omitted terminally differentiated effector memory CD45RA+ cells. This CDR3 has 13 residues. V lost 2 bases and J 5 bases, leaving 10 bases between the germline ends. Germline V gene lookup returns CDR1 SGHNT and CDR2 YYREEE (reference sequence). Using immunoSEQ multiplex PCR, the repertoire was profiled, and TCRdb retains in-frame clones only, with some absent. The table lists about 700,000 clones, around 92% of them singletons.

J is TRBJ1-2 and V is TRBV5-4; unclear D gene. The material sequenced was naive CD8+ T cells sorted from blood. The clonotype originates from a man between 25 and 39 years old in good health. CDR3: CASSFTENYGYTF. CDR3 DNA: TGTGCCAGCAGCTTTACAGAAAATTATGGCTACACCTTC. Drawing the rest from reference TRBV5-4 and TRBJ1-2, the complete variable domain is ETGVTQSPTHLIKTRGQQVTLRCSSQSGHNTVSWYQQALGQGPQFIFQYYREEENGRGNFPPRFSGLQFPNYSSELNVNALELDDSALYLCASSFTENYGYTFGSGTRLTVV.